The clone carrying this TCR beta chain was counted ten times or more. What it recognizes is unknown. This CDR3 contains 16 residues. Germline CDR1 reads SGHTA; CDR2 reads FQGNSA. V lost 2 bases and J 4 bases, leaving 15 bases between the germline ends. A sample-barcoded 5' primer and a J-beta primer mix were used in a second PCR of roughly 7 to 11 cycles. Sequencing yielded, for each sample, at least 3 million paired-end reads carrying CDR3. TCRdb ran MiXCR on the 5' RACE reads and lists one entry per CDR3 protein. The repertoire consists of around 900,000 distinct CDR3 sequences, with less than 35% occurring once and the leading ten covering 15% to 20%. Sample donors were healthy Caucasian individuals that came from Russia, aged 6 to 90. This record comes from a study of blood T cells in healthy people across ages. Study-wide points: Naive and antigen-experienced cells were not separated, limiting conclusive comparison. Per million T cells, TCR beta diversity dropped about linearly as age rose.

V and J are TRBV7-2 and TRBJ2-1; D may be TRBD1 (5 bases). The sequenced material came from blood. The clonotype comes from a woman aged 80 or older in good health. The CDR3 protein is CASSLRGVKSYNEQFF. In DNA, the CDR3 is TGTGCCAGCAGCTTAAGGGGCGTAAAGTCGTACAATGAGCAGTTCTTC.